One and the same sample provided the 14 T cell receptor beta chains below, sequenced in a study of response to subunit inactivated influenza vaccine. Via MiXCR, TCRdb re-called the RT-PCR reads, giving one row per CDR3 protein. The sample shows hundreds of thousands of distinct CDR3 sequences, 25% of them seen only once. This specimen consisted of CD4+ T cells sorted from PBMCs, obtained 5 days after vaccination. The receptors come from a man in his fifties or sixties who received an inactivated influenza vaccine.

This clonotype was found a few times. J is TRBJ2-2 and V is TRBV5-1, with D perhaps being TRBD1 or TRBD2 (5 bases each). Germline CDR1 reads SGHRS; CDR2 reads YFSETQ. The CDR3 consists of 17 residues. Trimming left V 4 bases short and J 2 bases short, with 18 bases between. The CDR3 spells CASSLQGWGRNTGELFF. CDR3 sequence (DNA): TGCGCCAGCAGCCTCCAGGGATGGGGGAGAAACACCGGGGAGCTGTTTTTT.

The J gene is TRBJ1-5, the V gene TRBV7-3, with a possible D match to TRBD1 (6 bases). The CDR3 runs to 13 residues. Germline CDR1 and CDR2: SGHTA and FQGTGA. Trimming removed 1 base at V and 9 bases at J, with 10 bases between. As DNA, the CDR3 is TGTGCCAGCAGCTTAAAGGGGGGTGCGCCCCAGCATTTT. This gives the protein CASSLKGGAPQHF. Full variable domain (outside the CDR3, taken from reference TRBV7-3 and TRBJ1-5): GAGVSQTPSNKVTEKGKYVELRCDPISGHTALYWYRQSLGQGPEFLIYFQGTGAADDSGLPNDRFFAVRPEGSVSTLKIQRTERGDSAVYLCASSLKGGAPQHFGDGTRLSIL.

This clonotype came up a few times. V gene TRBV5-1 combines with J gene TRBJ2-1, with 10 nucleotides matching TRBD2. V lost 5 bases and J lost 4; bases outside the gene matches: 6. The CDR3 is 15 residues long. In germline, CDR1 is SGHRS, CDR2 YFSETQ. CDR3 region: CASSRSGGEYNEQFF. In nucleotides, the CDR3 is TGCGCCAGCAGTAGGAGCGGGGGGGAATACAATGAGCAGTTCTTC.

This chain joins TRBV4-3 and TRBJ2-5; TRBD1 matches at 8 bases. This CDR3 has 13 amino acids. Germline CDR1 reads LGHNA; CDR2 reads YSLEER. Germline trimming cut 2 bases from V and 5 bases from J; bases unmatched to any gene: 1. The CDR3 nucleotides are TGCGCCAGCAGCCAATACAGGGGGGAGACCCAGTACTTC. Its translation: CASSQYRGETQYF.

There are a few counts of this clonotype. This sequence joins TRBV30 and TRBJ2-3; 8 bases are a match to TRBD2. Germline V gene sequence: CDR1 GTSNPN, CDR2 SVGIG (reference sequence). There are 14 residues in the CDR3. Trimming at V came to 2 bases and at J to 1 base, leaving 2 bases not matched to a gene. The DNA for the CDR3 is TGTGCCTGGAGTCGGGAGGGTGGCACAGATACGCAGTATTTT. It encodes CAWSREGGTDTQYF. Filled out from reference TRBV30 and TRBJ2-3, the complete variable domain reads SQTIHQWPATLVQPVGSPLSLECTVEGTSNPNLYWYRQAAGRGLQLLFYSVGIGQISSEVPQNLSASRPQDRQFILSSKKLLLSDSGFYLCAWSREGGTDTQYFGPGTRLTVL.

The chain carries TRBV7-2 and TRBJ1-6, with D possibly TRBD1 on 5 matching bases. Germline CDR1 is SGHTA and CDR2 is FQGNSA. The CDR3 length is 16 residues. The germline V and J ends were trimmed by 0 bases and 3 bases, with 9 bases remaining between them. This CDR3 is CASSLAGAIYNSPLHF. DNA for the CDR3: TGTGCCAGCAGCTTAGCAGGGGCCATCTATAATTCACCCCTCCACTTT.

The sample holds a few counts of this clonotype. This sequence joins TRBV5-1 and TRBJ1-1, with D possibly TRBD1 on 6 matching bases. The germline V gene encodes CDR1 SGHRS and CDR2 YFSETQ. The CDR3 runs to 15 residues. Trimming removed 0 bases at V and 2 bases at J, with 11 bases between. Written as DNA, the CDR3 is TGCGCCAGCAGCTTGGAGGGACACAGAAACACTGAAGCTTTCTTT. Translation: CASSLEGHRNTEAFF.

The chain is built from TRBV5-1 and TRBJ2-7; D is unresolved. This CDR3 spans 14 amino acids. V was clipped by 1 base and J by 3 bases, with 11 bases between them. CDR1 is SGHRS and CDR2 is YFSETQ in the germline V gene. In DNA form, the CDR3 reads TGCGCCAGCAGCTTGTCTAACCTCCTCTACGAGCAGTACTTC. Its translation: CASSLSNLLYEQYF.

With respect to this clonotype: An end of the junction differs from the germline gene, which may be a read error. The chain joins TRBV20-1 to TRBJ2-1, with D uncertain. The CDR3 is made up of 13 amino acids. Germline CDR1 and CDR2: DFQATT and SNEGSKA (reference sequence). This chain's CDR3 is CSAAGRSNNEQFF. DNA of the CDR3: TGCAGTGCTGCCGGGCGCTCCAACAATGAGCAGTTCTTC.

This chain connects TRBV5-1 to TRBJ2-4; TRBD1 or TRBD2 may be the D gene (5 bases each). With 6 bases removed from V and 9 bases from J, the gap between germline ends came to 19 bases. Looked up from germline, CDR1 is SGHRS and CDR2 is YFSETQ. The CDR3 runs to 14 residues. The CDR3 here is CASTSGTSDGIQYF. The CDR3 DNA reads TGCGCCAGCACCTCCGGGACCAGCGACGGCATTCAGTACTTC. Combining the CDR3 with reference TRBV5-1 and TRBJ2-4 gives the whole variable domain KAGVTQTPRYLIKTRGQQVTLSCSPISGHRSVSWYQQTPGQGLQFLFEYFSETQRNKGNFPGRFSGRQFSNSRSEMNVSTLELGDSALYLCASTSGTSDGIQYFGAGTRLSVL.

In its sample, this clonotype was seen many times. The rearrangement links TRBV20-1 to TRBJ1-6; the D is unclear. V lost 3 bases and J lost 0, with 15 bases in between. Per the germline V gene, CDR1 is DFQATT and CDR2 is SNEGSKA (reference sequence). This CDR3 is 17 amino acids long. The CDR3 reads CSASRLSIGSYNSPLHF. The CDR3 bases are TGCAGTGCTAGTCGCCTTAGCATAGGCTCCTATAATTCACCCCTCCACTTT.

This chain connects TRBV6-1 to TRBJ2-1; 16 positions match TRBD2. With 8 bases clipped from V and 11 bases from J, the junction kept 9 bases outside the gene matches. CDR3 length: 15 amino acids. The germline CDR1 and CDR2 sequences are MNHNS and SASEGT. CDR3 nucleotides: TGTGCCAGCTGTCCGTTGGGACTAGCGGGAGGGAAGCAGTTCTTC. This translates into CASCPLGLAGGKQFF.

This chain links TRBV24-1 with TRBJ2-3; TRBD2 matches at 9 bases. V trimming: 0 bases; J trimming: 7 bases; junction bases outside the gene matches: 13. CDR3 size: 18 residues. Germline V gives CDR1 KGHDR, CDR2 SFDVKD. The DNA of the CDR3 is TGTGCCACCAGTGATTTGCTTCCCCTAGCTAGCGGGGCGCATACGCAGTATTTT. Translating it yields CATSDLLPLASGAHTQYF.

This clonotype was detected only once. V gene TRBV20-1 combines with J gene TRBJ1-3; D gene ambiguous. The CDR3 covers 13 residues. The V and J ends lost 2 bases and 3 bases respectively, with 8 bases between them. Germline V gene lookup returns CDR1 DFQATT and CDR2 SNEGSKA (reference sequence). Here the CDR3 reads CSARISRGNTIYF. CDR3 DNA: TGCAGTGCTAGAATCAGTCGTGGAAACACCATATATTTT.